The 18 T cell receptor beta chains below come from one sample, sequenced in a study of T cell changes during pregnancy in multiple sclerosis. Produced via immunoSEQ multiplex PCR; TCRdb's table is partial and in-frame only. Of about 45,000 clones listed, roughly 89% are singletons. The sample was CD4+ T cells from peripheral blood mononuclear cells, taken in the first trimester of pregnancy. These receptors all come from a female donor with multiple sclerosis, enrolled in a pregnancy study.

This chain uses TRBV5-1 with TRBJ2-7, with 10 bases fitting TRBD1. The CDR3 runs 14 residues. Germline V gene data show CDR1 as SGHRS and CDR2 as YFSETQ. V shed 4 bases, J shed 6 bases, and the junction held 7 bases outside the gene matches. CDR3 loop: CASSGTGTGVEQYF. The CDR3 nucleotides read TGCGCCAGCAGCGGAACCGGGACAGGGGTCGAGCAGTACTTC.

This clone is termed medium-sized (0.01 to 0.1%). CDR3 sequence (DNA): TGTGCCAGCAGCTTAGCCGGGACAGGGGACTCGGGAGCTTTCTTT. This sequence encodes CASSLAGTGDSGAFF. The rearrangement uses TRBV5-6 and TRBJ1-1, with TRBD1 identical over 10 bases. CDR3 size: 15 residues. Germline V gene data show CDR1 as SGHDT and CDR2 as YYEEEE. V shed 2 bases, J shed 10 bases, and the junction held 11 bases outside the gene matches.

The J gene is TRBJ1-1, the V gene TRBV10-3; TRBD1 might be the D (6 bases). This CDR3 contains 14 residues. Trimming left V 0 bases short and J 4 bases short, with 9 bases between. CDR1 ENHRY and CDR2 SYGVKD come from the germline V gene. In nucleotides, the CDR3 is TGTGCCATCAGTGAGTCCCAGGGGACCACTGAAGCTTTCTTT. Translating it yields CAISESQGTTEAFF.

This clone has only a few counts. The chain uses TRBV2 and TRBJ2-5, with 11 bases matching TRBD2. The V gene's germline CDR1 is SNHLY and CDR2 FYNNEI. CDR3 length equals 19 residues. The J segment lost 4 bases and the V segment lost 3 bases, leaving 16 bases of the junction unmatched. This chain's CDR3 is CASSDRSGRADRFRETQYF. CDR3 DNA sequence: TGTGCCAGCAGTGACCGTAGCGGGAGGGCCGACCGCTTCCGAGAGACCCAGTACTTC.

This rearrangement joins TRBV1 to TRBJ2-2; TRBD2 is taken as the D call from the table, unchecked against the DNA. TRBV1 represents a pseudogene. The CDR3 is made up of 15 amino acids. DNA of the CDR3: TGCACCAGCAGCCATGGACTAGCGAGCACCGGGGAGCTGTTTTTT. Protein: CTSSHGLASTGELFF.

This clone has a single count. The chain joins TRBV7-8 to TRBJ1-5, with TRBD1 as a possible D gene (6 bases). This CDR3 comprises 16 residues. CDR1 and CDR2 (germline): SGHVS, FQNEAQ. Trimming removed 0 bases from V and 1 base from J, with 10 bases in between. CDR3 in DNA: TGTGCCAGCAGCTTAGCGGGGGCTCAAAGCAATCAGCCCCAGCATTTT. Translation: CASSLAGAQSNQPQHF. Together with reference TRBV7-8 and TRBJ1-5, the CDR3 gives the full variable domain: GAGVSQSPRYKVAKRGQDVALRCDPISGHVSLFWYQQALGQGPEFLTYFQNEAQLDKSGLPSDRFFAERPEGSVSTLKIQRTQQEDSAVYLCASSLAGAQSNQPQHFGDGTRLSIL.

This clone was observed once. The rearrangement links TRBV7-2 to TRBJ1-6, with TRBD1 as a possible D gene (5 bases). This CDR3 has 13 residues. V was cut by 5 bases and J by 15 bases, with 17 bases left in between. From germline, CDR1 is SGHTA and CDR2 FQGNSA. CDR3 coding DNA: TGTGCCAGCAGCAAAGTAGGGGTTGCATACCTCCACTTT. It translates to CASSKVGVAYLHF. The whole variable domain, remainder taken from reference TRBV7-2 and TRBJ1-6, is GAGVSQSPSNKVTEKGKDVELRCDPISGHTALYWYRQSLGQGLEFLIYFQGNSAPDKSGLPSDRFSAERTGGSVSTLTIQRTQQEDSAVYLCASSKVGVAYLHFGNGTRLTVT.

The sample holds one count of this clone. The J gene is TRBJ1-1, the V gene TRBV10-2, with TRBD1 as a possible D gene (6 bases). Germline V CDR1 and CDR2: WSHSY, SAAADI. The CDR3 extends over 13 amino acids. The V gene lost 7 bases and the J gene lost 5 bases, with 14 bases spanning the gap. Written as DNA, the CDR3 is TGCGCCAGCACCCCAACAGGGATTACTGAAGCTTTCTTT. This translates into CASTPTGITEAFF.

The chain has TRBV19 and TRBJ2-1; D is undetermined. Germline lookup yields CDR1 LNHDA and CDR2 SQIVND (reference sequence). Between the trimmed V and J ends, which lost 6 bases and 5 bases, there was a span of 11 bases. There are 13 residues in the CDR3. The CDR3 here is CASSLTPNNEQFF. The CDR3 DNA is TGTGCCAGTAGCTTGACTCCTAACAATGAGCAGTTCTTC.

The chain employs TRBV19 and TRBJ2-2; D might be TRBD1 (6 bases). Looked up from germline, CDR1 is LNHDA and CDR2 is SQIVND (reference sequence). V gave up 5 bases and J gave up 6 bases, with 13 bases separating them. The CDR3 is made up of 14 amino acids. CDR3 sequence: CASSSTGGAGELFF. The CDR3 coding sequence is TGTGCCAGTAGTTCGACAGGAGGCGCCGGGGAGCTGTTTTTT.

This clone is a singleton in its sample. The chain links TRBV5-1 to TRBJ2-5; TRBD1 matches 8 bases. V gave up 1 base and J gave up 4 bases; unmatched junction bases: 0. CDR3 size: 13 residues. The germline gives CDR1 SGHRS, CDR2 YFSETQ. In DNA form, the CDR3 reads TGCGCCAGCAGCTTGACAGGGGGAGAGACCCAGTACTTC. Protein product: CASSLTGGETQYF.

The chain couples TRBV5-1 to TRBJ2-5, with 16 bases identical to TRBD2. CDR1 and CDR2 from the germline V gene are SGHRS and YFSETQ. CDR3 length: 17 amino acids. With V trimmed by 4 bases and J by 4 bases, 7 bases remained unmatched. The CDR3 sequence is CASSPGTSGRALETQYF. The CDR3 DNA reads TGCGCCAGCAGCCCAGGGACTAGCGGGAGGGCCCTAGAGACCCAGTACTTC.

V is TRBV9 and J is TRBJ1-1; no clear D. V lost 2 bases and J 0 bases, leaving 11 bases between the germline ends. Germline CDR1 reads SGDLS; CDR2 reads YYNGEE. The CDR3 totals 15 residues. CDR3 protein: CASSVTGGVNTEAFF. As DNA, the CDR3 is TGTGCCAGCAGCGTCACGGGCGGGGTGAACACTGAAGCTTTCTTT.

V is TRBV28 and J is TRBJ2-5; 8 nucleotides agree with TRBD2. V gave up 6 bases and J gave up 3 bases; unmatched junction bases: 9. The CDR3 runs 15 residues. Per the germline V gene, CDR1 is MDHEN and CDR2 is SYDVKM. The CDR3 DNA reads TGTGCCAGCAGCTCGGGAGGGGAGGGTGAAGAGACCCAGTACTTC. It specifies CASSSGGEGEETQYF.

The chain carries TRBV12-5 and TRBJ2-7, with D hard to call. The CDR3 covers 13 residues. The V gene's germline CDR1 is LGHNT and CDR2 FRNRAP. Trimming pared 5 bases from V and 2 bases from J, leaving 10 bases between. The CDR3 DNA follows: TGTGCTAGTGGTCCACTGATCACCTACGAGCAGTACTTC. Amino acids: CASGPLITYEQYF.

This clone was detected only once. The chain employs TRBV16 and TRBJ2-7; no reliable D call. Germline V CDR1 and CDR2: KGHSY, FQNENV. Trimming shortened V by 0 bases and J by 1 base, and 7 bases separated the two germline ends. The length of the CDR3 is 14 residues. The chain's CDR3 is CASSQSAGSYEQYF. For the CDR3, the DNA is TGTGCCAGCAGCCAATCCGCAGGTTCCTACGAGCAGTACTTC.

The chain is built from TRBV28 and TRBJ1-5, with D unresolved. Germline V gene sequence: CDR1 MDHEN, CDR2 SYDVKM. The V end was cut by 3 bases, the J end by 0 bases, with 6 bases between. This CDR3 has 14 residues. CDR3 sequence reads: CASSLALSNQPQHF. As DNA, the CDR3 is TGTGCCAGCAGTTTGGCCCTTAGCAATCAGCCCCAGCATTTT.

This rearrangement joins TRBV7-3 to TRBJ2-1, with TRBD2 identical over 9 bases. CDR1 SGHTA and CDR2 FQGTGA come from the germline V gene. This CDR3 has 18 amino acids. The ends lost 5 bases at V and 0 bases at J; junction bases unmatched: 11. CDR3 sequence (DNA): TGTGCCAGCAGCCGTAAGGTGGATAGCGGGAGCTCCTACAATGAGCAGTTCTTC. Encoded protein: CASSRKVDSGSSYNEQFF.